This TCR beta chain was sequenced in a study of tumor-infiltrating lymphocytes in primary liver carcinoma. Findings and caveats of the study: Significantly greater top-250-clone fractions characterized tumors relative to blood (p = 0.039).

The CDR3 is 15 amino acids. Trimming left V 6 bases short and J 1 base short, with 16 bases between. Looked up from germline, CDR1 is MGHRA and CDR2 is YSYEKL. The tissue used was unsorted bulk material of about 19-33 mg. RNA and DNA were co-extracted from it with the AllPrep DNA/RNA mini kit. With around 520 ng total RNA as template and a constant-region primer, TCR beta cDNA was made. Three nested multiplex PCR rounds, a slightly modified ARM-PCR, produced the libraries for TCR beta. A C-beta reverse primer was combined with TRBV1-TRBV30 forward primers in the first two PCR rounds, and each round had around 11 cycles. TCRdb itself ran the multiplex PCR reads through MiXCR, one entry per CDR3 protein. Counted here are roughly 80,000 distinct CDR3 sequences, 65% to 75% occurring once; the ten biggest clones make up less than 30%. Only one count was recorded for this clonotype. Its antigen remains unidentified.

This receptor was taken from a man aged 35 to 55 with primary liver carcinoma and hepatitis B virus infection. This chain links TRBV4-1 with TRBJ2-7; D call uncertain. Sample: tumor-adjacent normal liver tissue. The CDR3 region is CASRHVTELSYEQYF. Here the CDR3 DNA reads TGCGCCAGCAGACATGTAACAGAATTGTCCTACGAGCAGTACTTC.